The clone carrying this T cell receptor (beta chain) was found a few times. Its antigen is not identified. Trimming took off 6 bases at V and 1 base at J, with 12 bases between the two ends. Germline V gene lookup returns CDR1 SQVTM and CDR2 ANQGSEA. The length of the CDR3 is 14 residues. This specimen belongs to a study of T-cell memory formation after mild COVID-19. Study in general: Clusters of TCRs were largely donor specific.

Study-level results: CD4+ contracting clones were mainly CM and EM; CD8+ ones, EMRA. Cross-reactive memory seemingly joined, as some responding clones were found in pre-infection memory.

One entry per CDR3 protein, called by TCRdb with MiXCR from the 5' RACE reads. The table shows roughly 140,000 distinct CDR3 sequences, with around 15% occurring only once. What was sequenced was PBMCs or a T cell subset sorted from them (not recorded which). The TCR sequence derives from an adult woman who had mild COVID-19 (a few samples of this study predate the infection). Cell type and time point are not known. The chain recombines TRBV29-1 with TRBJ2-2; a weak D match, TRBD1 (6 bases). CDR3 region: CSVQPQGNTGELFF. The CDR3 nucleotides read TGCAGCGTGCAACCACAGGGGAACACCGGGGAGCTGTTTTTT.